This T cell receptor beta chain was found in a study of blood T cell repertoires in COVID-19. The overall study: The samples span acute and convalescent COVID-19 from the United States, Italy and Spain. The analysed material was cDNA or gDNA that came from T cells, B-cell-depleted T cells, or PBMCs.

The V segment lost 2 bases and the J segment 11 bases; nucleotides outside the gene matches: 8. Germline CDR1 and CDR2: LNHDA and SQIVND (reference sequence). This CDR3 contains 14 residues. Repertoires were generated with immunoSEQ multiplex PCR, while TCRdb's copy carries only in-frame clones and drops some. The sample consists of about 200,000 clones, about 83% of them appearing once. Sequencing was performed on peripheral blood. The receptor was derived from a woman between 50 and 59 years old with active or convalescent COVID-19. The V and J genes are TRBV19 and TRBJ1-4, with 7 bases identical to TRBD1. CDR3 protein: CASSISTGSGKLFF. The CDR3 region has the DNA TGTGCCAGTAGTATATCGACAGGGTCCGGCAAACTGTTTTTT.